This TCR beta chain stems from a study of blood T cell repertoires in COVID-19. In the study overall: There were acute and convalescent COVID-19 samples, and they came from the United States, Italy and Spain. PBMCs, B-cell-depleted T cells, or T cells provided the cDNA or gDNA that made up the material.

Clones were sequenced by immunoSEQ multiplex PCR, and TCRdb holds only the in-frame ones, with some missing. The sample shows some 260,000 clones, 88% of them seen only once. With V trimmed by 1 base and J by 7 bases, 7 bases remained unmatched. The CDR3 has 16 residues. Germline loops: CDR1 SGHTA, CDR2 FQGNSA. The receptor was derived from a young woman with COVID-19, enrolled during active disease. The sample consisted of peripheral blood. The chain uses TRBV7-2 and TRBJ2-1; 10 bases line up with TRBD2. CDR3 sequence reads: CASSLGQGLARNEQFF. The DNA for the CDR3 is TGTGCCAGCAGCTTAGGGCAGGGACTAGCGCGGAATGAGCAGTTCTTC.